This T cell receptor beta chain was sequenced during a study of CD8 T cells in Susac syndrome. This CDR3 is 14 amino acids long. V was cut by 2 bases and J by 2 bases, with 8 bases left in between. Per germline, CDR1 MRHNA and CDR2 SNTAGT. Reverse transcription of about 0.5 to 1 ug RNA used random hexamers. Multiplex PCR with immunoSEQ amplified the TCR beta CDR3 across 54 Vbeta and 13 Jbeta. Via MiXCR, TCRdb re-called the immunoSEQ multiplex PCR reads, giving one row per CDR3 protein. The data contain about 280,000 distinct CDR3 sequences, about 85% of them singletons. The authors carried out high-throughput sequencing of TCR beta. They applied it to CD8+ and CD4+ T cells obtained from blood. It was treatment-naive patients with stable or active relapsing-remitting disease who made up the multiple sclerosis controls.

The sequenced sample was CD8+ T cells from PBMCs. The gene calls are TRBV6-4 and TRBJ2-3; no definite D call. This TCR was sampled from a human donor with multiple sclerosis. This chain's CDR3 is CASSDVGSTDTQYF. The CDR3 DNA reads TGTGCCAGCAGTGACGTAGGGTCCACAGATACGCAGTATTTT.